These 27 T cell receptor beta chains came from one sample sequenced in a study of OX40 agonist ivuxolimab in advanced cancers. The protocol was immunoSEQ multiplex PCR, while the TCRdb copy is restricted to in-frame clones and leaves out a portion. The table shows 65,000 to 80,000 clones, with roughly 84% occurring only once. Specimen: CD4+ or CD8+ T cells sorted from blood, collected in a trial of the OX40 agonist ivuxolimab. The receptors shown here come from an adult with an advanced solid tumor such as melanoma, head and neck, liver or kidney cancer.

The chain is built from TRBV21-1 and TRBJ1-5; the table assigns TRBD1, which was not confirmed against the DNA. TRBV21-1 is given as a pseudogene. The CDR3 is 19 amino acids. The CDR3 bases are TGTGCCAGCAGCAAGTTGGGCAGGGGTTCGACTTATAGCAATCAGCCCCAGCATTTT. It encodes CASSKLGRGSTYSNQPQHF.

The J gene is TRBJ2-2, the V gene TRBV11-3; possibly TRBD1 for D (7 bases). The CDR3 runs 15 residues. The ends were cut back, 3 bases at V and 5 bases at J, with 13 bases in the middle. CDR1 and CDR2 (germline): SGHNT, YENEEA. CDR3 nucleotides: TGTGCCAGCAGCTTCAGGGGGGCCGGGACCGGGGAGCTGTTTTTT. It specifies CASSFRGAGTGELFF.

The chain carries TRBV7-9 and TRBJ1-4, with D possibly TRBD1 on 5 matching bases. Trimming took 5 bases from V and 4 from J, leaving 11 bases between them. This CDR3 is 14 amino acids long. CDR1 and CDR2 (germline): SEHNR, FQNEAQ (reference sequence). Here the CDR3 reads CASSRGDVNEKLFF. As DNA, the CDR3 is TGTGCCAGCAGCCGTGGGGACGTTAATGAAAAACTGTTTTTT.

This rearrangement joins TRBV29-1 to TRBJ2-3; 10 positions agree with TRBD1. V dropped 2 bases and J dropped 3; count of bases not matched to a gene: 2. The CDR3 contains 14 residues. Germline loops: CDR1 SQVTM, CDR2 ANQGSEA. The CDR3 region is CSVEWGQGTDTQYF. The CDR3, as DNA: TGCAGCGTTGAATGGGGACAGGGGACAGATACGCAGTATTTT.

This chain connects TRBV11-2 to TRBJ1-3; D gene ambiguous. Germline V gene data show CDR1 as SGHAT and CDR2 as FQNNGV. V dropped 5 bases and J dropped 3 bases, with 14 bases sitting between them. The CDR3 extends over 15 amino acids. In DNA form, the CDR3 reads TGTGCCAGCAGCCTAAACGTGGGGAGTGGAAACACCATATATTTT. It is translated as CASSLNVGSGNTIYF.

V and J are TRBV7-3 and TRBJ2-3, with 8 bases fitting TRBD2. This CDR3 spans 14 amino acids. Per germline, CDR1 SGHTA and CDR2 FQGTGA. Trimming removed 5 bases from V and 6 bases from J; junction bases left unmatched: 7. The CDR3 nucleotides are TGTGCCAGCAGCCTATCTAGCGGGTCGGATACGCAGTATTTT. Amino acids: CASSLSSGSDTQYF. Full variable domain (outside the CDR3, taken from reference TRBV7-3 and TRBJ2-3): GAGVSQTPSNKVTEKGKYVELRCDPISGHTALYWYRQSLGQGPEFLIYFQGTGAADDSGLPNDRFFAVRPEGSVSTLKIQRTERGDSAVYLCASSLSSGSDTQYFGPGTRLTVL.

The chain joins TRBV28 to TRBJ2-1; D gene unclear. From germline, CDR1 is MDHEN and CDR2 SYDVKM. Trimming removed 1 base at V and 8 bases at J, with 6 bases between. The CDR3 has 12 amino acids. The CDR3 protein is CASSLSRYEQFF. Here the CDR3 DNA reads TGTGCCAGCAGTTTATCCCGGTATGAGCAGTTCTTC.

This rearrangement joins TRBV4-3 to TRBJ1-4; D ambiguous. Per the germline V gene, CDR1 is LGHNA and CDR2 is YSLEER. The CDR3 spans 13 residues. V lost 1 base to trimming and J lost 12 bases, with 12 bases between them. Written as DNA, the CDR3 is TGCGCCAGCAGCCAAGGTCCCGGGTTTGAACTGTTTTTT. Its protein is CASSQGPGFELFF.

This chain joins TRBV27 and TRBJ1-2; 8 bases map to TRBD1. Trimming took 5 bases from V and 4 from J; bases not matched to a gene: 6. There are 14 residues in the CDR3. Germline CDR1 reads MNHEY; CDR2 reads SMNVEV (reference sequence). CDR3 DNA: TGTGCCAGCAGTCCCCCCGGACAGGGCTATGGCTACACCTTC. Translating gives CASSPPGQGYGYTF.

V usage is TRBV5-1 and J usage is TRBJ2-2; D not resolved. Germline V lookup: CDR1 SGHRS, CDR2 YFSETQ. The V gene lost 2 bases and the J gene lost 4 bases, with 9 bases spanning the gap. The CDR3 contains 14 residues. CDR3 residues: CASSFYPLTGELFF. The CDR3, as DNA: TGCGCCAGCAGCTTTTATCCGCTCACCGGGGAGCTGTTTTTT.

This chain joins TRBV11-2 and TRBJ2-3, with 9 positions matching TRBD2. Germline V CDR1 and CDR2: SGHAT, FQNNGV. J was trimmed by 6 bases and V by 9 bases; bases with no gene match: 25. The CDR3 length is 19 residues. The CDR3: CASHPGGLLAGYDGDTQYF. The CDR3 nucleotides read TGTGCCAGTCACCCTGGGGGCCTACTAGCGGGTTATGATGGGGATACGCAGTATTTT.

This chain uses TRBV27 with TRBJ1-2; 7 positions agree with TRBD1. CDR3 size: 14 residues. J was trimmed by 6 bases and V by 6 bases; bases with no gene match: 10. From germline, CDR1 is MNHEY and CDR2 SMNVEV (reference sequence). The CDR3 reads CASSIRQGRDGYTF. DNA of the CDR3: TGTGCCAGCAGCATAAGACAGGGAAGGGATGGCTACACCTTC.

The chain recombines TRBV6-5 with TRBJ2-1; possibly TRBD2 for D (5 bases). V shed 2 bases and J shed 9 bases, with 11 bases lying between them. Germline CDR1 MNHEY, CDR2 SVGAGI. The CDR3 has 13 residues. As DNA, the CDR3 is TGTGCCAGCAGTTACGGTCTAGCACGTGAGCAGTTCTTC. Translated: CASSYGLAREQFF.

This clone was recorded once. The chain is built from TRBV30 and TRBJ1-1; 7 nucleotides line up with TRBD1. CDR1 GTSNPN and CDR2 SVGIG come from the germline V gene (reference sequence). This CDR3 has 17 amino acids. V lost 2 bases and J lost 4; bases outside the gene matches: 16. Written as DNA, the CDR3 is TGTGCCTGGAGTAGATACGCAGGGGGTCCATTGGGCACTGAAGCTTTCTTT. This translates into CAWSRYAGGPLGTEAFF.

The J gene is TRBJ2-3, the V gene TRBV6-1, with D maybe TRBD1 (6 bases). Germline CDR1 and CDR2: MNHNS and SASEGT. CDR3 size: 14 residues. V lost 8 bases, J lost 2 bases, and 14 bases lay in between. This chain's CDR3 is CASALQGNTDTQYF. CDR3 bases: TGTGCCAGCGCCCTACAGGGAAACACAGATACGCAGTATTTT.

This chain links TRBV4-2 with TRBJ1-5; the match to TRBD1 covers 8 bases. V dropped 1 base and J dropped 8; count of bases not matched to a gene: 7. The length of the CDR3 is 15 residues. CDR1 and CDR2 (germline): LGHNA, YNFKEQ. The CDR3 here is CASSQGLTGDKPQHF. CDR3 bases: TGTGCCAGCAGCCAAGGCCTGACAGGGGATAAGCCCCAGCATTTT.

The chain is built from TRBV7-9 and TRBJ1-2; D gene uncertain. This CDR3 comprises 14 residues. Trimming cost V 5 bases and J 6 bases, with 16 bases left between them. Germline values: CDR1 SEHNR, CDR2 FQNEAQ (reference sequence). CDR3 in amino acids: CASSDSGVIHGYTF. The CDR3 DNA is TGTGCCAGCAGCGATAGTGGGGTGATTCATGGCTACACCTTC.

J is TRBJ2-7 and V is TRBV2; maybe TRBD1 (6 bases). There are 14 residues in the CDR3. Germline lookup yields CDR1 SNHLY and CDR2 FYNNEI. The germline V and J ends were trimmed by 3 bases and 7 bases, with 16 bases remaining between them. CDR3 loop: CASSEHPSGDEQYF. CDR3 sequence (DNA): TGTGCCAGCAGTGAGCACCCCTCAGGGGATGAGCAGTACTTC.

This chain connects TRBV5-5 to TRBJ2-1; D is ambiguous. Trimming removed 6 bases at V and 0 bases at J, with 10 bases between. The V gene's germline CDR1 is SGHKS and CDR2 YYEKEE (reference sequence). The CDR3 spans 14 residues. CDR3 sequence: CASTPGSSYNEQFF. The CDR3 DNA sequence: TGTGCCAGCACGCCAGGAAGCTCCTACAATGAGCAGTTCTTC. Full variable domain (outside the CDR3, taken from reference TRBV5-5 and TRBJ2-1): DAGVTQSPTHLIKTRGQQVTLRCSPISGHKSVSWYQQVLGQGPQFIFQYYEKEERGRGNFPDRFSARQFPNYSSELNVNALLLGDSALYLCASTPGSSYNEQFFGPGTRLTVL.

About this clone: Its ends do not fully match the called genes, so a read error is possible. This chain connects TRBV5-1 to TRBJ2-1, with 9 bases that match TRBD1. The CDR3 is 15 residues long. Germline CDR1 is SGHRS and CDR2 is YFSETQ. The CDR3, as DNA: TGCGCCAGCAGCTTGGGACAGGGGGTTTACAATGAGCAGCTCTTC. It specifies CASSLGQGVYNEQLF.

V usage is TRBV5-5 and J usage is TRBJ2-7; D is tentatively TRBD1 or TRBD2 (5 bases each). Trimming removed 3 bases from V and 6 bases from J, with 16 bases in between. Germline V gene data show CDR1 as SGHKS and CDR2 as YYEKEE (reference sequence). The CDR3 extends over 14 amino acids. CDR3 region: CASSWRSGLFEQYF. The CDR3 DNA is TGTGCCAGCAGCTGGAGGTCAGGGTTGTTCGAGCAGTACTTC.

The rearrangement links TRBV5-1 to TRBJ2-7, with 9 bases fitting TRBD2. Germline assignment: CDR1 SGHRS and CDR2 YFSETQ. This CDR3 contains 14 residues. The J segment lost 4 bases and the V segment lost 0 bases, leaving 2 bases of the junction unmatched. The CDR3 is CASSLASGIYEQYF. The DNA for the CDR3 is TGCGCCAGCAGCTTGGCTAGCGGGATTTACGAGCAGTACTTC.

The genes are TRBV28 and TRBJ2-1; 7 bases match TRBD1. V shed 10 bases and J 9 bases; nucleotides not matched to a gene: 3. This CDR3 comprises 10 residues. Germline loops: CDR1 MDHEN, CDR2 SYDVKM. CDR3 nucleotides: TGTGCCACACAGGGGATTGAGCAGTTCTTC. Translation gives CATQGIEQFF.

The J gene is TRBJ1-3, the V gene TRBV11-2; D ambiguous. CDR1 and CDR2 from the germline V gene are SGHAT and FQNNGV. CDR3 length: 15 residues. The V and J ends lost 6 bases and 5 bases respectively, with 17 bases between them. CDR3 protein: CASRDLSGRRNTIYF. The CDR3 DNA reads TGTGCCAGCAGAGACCTCAGCGGACGTAGAAACACCATATATTTT.

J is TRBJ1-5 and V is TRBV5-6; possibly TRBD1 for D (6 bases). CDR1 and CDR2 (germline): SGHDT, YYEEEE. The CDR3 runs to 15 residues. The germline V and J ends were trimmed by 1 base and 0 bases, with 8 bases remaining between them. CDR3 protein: CASSLSGVSNQPQHF. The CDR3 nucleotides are TGTGCCAGCAGCTTGTCAGGGGTTAGCAATCAGCCCCAGCATTTT.

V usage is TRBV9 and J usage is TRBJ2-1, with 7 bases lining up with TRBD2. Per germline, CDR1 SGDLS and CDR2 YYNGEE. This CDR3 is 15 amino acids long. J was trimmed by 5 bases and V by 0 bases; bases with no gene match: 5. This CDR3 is CASSVDPAGDNEQFF. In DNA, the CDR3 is TGTGCCAGCAGCGTAGACCCTGCGGGGGACAATGAGCAGTTCTTC.

CDR3 nucleotides: TGTGCCAGTCGGACGGGGCAGGGCACAGATACGCAGTATTTT. The encoded protein is CASRTGQGTDTQYF. The J gene is TRBJ2-3, the V gene TRBV19; the D call may be TRBD1 or TRBD2 (5 bases each). The CDR3 extends over 14 amino acids. Germline CDR1 LNHDA, CDR2 SQIVND (reference sequence). Between the trimmed V and J ends, which lost 8 bases and 1 base, there was a span of 13 bases.